Following are 24 T cell receptor beta chains from one sample sequenced in a study of cytomegalovirus exposure and HLA in healthy donors. TCRdb keeps only in-frame clones here, not all; method: immunoSEQ multiplex PCR. The data hold 55,000 to 75,000 clones, with roughly nine tenths observed a single time. Sequencing was done on a sample of PBMCs. The receptors stem from a young man in good health and CMV-seronegative.

The rearrangement uses TRBV7-8 and TRBJ1-2; a possible D gene is TRBD1 (5 bases). Germline loops: CDR1 SGHVS, CDR2 FQNEAQ. V dropped 7 bases and J dropped 8 bases, with 23 bases sitting between them. The CDR3 length is 15 residues. CDR3 nucleotides: TGTGCCAGCACCCCTAGCGGTCAGGGATCGGGCGGCTACACCTTC. Translating it yields CASTPSGQGSGGYTF.

V and J are TRBV5-4 and TRBJ1-1; TRBD1 aligns across 8 bases. The CDR3 extends over 14 amino acids. Trimming removed 3 bases from V and 1 base from J; junction bases left unmatched: 2. Germline lookup yields CDR1 SGHNT and CDR2 YYREEE (reference sequence). The CDR3 bases are TGTGCCAGCAGCTCGGACAGGGAGAACACTGAAGCTTTCTTT. Amino acid sequence: CASSSDRENTEAFF. The variable domain in full, with the rest retrieved from reference TRBV5-4 and TRBJ1-1, is ETGVTQSPTHLIKTRGQQVTLRCSSQSGHNTVSWYQQALGQGPQFIFQYYREEENGRGNFPPRFSGLQFPNYSSELNVNALELDDSALYLCASSSDRENTEAFFGQGTRLTVV.

The chain uses TRBV2 and TRBJ2-7; D is undetermined. This CDR3 spans 13 amino acids. Trimming took off 3 bases at V and 3 bases at J, with 9 bases between the two ends. Germline V gene data show CDR1 as SNHLY and CDR2 as FYNNEI. CDR3 sequence (DNA): TGTGCCAGCAGTGAGTCTCAGTACTACGAGCAGTACTTC. This sequence encodes CASSESQYYEQYF.

This chain connects TRBV11-2 to TRBJ2-2; the D is unclear. Germline assignment: CDR1 SGHAT and CDR2 FQNNGV. The CDR3 length is 13 residues. Trimming removed 5 bases from V and 6 bases from J, with 10 bases in between. The CDR3 here is CASSAYRAGELFF. In DNA, the CDR3 is TGTGCCAGCAGCGCTTACAGAGCCGGGGAGCTGTTTTTT.

The V gene is TRBV28, the J gene TRBJ2-1; D possibly corresponds to TRBD2 (6 bases). Germline loops: CDR1 MDHEN, CDR2 SYDVKM. Trimming took off 6 bases at V and 0 bases at J, with 15 bases between the two ends. The CDR3 totals 16 residues. CDR3 region: CASRVTAGNSYNEQFF. CDR3 bases: TGTGCCAGCAGGGTTACGGCGGGGAACTCCTACAATGAGCAGTTCTTC.

The rearrangement uses TRBV4-3 and TRBJ1-2; D gene unclear. There are 15 residues in the CDR3. V gave up 1 base and J gave up 2 bases, with 11 bases separating them. The germline gives CDR1 LGHNA, CDR2 YSLEER. CDR3 loop: CASSQGNRENYGYTF. In nucleotides, the CDR3 is TGCGCCAGCAGCCAAGGTAACAGAGAAAACTATGGCTACACCTTC.

V and J are TRBV29-1 and TRBJ2-1; maybe TRBD1 (5 bases). The germline CDR1 and CDR2 sequences are SQVTM and ANQGSEA. The length of the CDR3 is 15 residues. V dropped 6 bases and J dropped 5 bases, with 20 bases sitting between them. CDR3 sequence: CSVQKQAWENNEQFF. CDR3 DNA sequence: TGCAGCGTCCAGAAACAGGCTTGGGAAAACAATGAGCAGTTCTTC.

The chain has TRBV27 and TRBJ2-1, with 11 bases aligning to TRBD2. The trim removed 0 bases at V and 8 bases at J, leaving 3 bases unmatched. Per the germline V gene, CDR1 is MNHEY and CDR2 is SMNVEV (reference sequence). The CDR3 has 15 amino acids. CDR3 coding DNA: TGTGCCAGCAGTTTATCGACTAGCGGGATTTATGAGCAGTTCTTC. Protein sequence: CASSLSTSGIYEQFF.

This sequence joins TRBV7-9 and TRBJ1-1; 7 bases match TRBD1. Germline V gene data show CDR1 as SEHNR and CDR2 as FQNEAQ (reference sequence). The CDR3 covers 15 residues. Germline trimming cut 7 bases from V and 0 bases from J; bases unmatched to any gene: 8. The CDR3 DNA sequence: TGTGCCAGCATCCTCCGTGGGACAGTGAACACTGAAGCTTTCTTT. It yields the protein CASILRGTVNTEAFF.

The V call is TRBV28, the J call TRBJ2-7; 7 bases map to TRBD1. Germline loops: CDR1 MDHEN, CDR2 SYDVKM. Trimming removed 8 bases from V and 0 bases from J; junction bases left unmatched: 4. There are 13 residues in the CDR3. The CDR3: CASLRDSSYEQYF. The DNA for the CDR3 is TGTGCCAGCCTCCGGGACAGCTCCTACGAGCAGTACTTC. Full variable domain (rest looked up from reference TRBV28 and TRBJ2-7): DVKVTQSSRYLVKRTGEKVFLECVQDMDHENMFWYRQDPGLGLRLIYFSYDVKMKEKGDIPEGYSVSREKKERFSLILESASTNQTSMYLCASLRDSSYEQYFGPGTRLTVT.

The rearrangement joins TRBV29-1 to TRBJ2-3; 13 bases are a match to TRBD2. This CDR3 contains 16 residues. Trimming took 5 bases from V and 0 from J; bases not matched to a gene: 5. Germline V gene lookup returns CDR1 SQVTM and CDR2 ANQGSEA. The CDR3 reads CSVMGLAGLSTDTQYF. In nucleotides, the CDR3 is TGCAGCGTTATGGGACTAGCGGGACTCAGCACAGATACGCAGTATTTT.

This clone was counted only a few times. CDR3 amino acids: CASSLGVEEVDLYEQYF. The CDR3 DNA sequence: TGTGCCAGCAGCTTAGGAGTCGAGGAAGTAGACCTCTACGAGCAGTACTTC. The chain has TRBV7-9 and TRBJ2-7; unclear D gene. With 1 base removed from V and 3 bases from J, the gap between germline ends came to 19 bases. The germline gives CDR1 SEHNR, CDR2 FQNEAQ (reference sequence). The CDR3 spans 17 residues.

V gene TRBV19 combines with J gene TRBJ1-5; D not resolved. Per the germline V gene, CDR1 is LNHDA and CDR2 is SQIVND (reference sequence). CDR3 length: 11 residues. Trimming took off 7 bases at V and 10 bases at J, with 11 bases between the two ends. For the CDR3, the DNA is TGTGCCAGTACCGCTATGGTTCCCCAGCATTTT. Translation: CASTAMVPQHF.

The rearrangement uses TRBV4-2 and TRBJ2-1, with D perhaps matching TRBD2 (5 bases). Germline CDR1 reads LGHNA; CDR2 reads YNFKEQ. This CDR3 spans 14 amino acids. With 0 bases removed from V and 7 bases from J, the gap between germline ends came to 10 bases. In DNA form, the CDR3 reads TGTGCCAGCAGCCAAGATCGACTAATTAATGAGCAGTTCTTC. Its translation: CASSQDRLINEQFF.

Of note for this clone: The CDR3 end shows no conserved phenylalanine or tryptophan, and so a read error is likely. No DNA is shown, since the ends of the CDR3 on it are uncertain; the CDR3 is the one TCRdb lists. The rearrangement joins TRBV7-9 to TRBJ2-7; the D segment call TRBD1 is taken from the table without a DNA check. The CDR3 is 13 amino acids long, termini counted. Germline loops: CDR1 SEHNR, CDR2 FQNEAQ (reference sequence). The CDR3 sequence is CASSLGATQGSSR.

This clone was seen once. In nucleotides, the CDR3 is TGTGCCAGCAGTTACTCGCTAGGTAATGAGCAGTTCTTC. Translating it yields CASSYSLGNEQFF. This chain joins TRBV6-5 and TRBJ2-1; unclear D gene. Germline V gene data show CDR1 as MNHEY and CDR2 as SVGAGI. V was trimmed by 0 bases and J by 7 bases, leaving 7 bases between them. The CDR3 totals 13 residues.

The chain employs TRBV2 and TRBJ1-5, with 8 bases identical to TRBD1. Germline values: CDR1 SNHLY, CDR2 FYNNEI. This CDR3 contains 14 residues. V lost 8 bases, J lost 5 bases, and 8 bases stayed unmatched. CDR3 DNA sequence: TGTGCCAGCGGCGGGGACAGGCATTATCAGCCCCAGCATTTT. Translated: CASGGDRHYQPQHF.

V usage is TRBV6-5 and J usage is TRBJ1-1; maybe TRBD1 (6 bases). In germline, CDR1 is MNHEY, CDR2 SVGAGI. The CDR3 runs 13 residues. The V end was cut by 11 bases, the J end by 1 base, with 14 bases between. The CDR3: CAVQGPRNTEAFF. The CDR3 coding sequence is TGTGCCGTACAGGGTCCCAGGAACACTGAAGCTTTCTTT.

The chain employs TRBV6-1 and TRBJ1-3; D perhaps matches TRBD1 (6 bases). Trimming removed 7 bases at V and 3 bases at J, with 16 bases between. The length of the CDR3 is 15 residues. The V gene's germline CDR1 is MNHNS and CDR2 SASEGT. The CDR3 spells CASTVDSDYGNTIYF. CDR3 DNA sequence: TGTGCCAGCACTGTGGACAGCGACTATGGAAACACCATATATTTT.

The genes are TRBV19 and TRBJ2-7; TRBD2 matches at 10 bases. V lost 3 bases to trimming and J lost 1 base; unmatched junction nucleotides: 3. The CDR3 is 15 residues long. Germline CDR1 is LNHDA and CDR2 is SQIVND (reference sequence). CDR3 sequence (DNA): TGTGCCAGTAGTATTTTTAGCGGGAGGTCCTACGAGCAGTACTTC. Protein product: CASSIFSGRSYEQYF.

V and J are TRBV11-2 and TRBJ2-2; TRBD1 might be the D (5 bases). The CDR3 consists of 15 residues. Germline V gives CDR1 SGHAT, CDR2 FQNNGV. The ends were cut back, 1 base at V and 4 bases at J, with 10 bases in the middle. DNA of the CDR3: TGTGCCAGCAGCTTAGGCAAGGGGCGCACCGGGGAGCTGTTTTTT. Its protein product is CASSLGKGRTGELFF.

The chain uses TRBV28 and TRBJ1-2, with D possibly matching TRBD1 (5 bases). Germline V gives CDR1 MDHEN, CDR2 SYDVKM. V lost 8 bases and J 5 bases, leaving 18 bases between the germline ends. This CDR3 is built from 14 residues. The CDR3 DNA sequence: TGTGCCAGCTTGGGGCCAAACGTGTATTATGGCTACACCTTC. It encodes CASLGPNVYYGYTF.

The gene calls are TRBV14 and TRBJ2-7; no firm D call. CDR1 is SGHDN, CDR2 FVKESK, per germline. Trimming shortened V by 0 bases and J by 6 bases, and 6 bases separated the two germline ends. This CDR3 is 12 amino acids long. The CDR3 region is CASSQEGGEQYF. CDR3 nucleotides: TGTGCCAGCAGCCAAGAAGGCGGCGAGCAGTACTTC. The entire variable domain, with the rest obtained from reference TRBV14 and TRBJ2-7, is as follows: EAGVTQFPSHSVIEKGQTVTLRCDPISGHDNLYWYRRVMGKEIKFLLHFVKESKQDESGMPNNRFLAERTGGTYSTLKVQPAELEDSGVYFCASSQEGGEQYFGPGTRLTVT.

The chain recombines TRBV11-2 with TRBJ1-5, with a tentative D call TRBD1 (5 bases). Per the germline V gene, CDR1 is SGHAT and CDR2 is FQNNGV. CDR3 size: 14 residues. The ends were cut back, 1 base at V and 3 bases at J, with 7 bases in the middle. The CDR3 here is CASSLGRDNQPQHF. The CDR3 region has the DNA TGTGCCAGCAGCTTAGGCAGGGACAATCAGCCCCAGCATTTT.